The rows below give T cell receptor beta chains drawn from one sample of a study of glioma-infiltrating T cells. TCRdb re-called the multiplex PCR reads through MiXCR, storing one row per CDR3 protein. The top ten clones hold roughly 15% of a sample with some 120,000 distinct CDR3 sequences, more than 20% of them seen once. The material sequenced was glioma tissue, nonneoplastic brain tissue, or PBMCs (not recorded which). All receptors come from a human donor with low-grade glioma or glioblastoma, undergoing nonglioma brain surgery, or in good health (not recorded which). The CDR3 runs from the conserved cysteine through the conserved F or W. D genes are given only for firm matches. Some rows mark clone size as missing; the rest say once, few, many or name a class of expanded clone.

cdr3_length d_call j_call v_call clone_size cdr3_nt cdr3_aa
14 NA TRBJ1-3 TRBV28 many TGTGCCAGCAGTTACGGGATTGAAGGAAACACCATATATTTT CASSYGIEGNTIYF
16 NA TRBJ2-1 TRBV6-1 many TGTGCCAGCAGACCCTTCGGCAGAACGCGAGACAATGAGCAGTTCTTC CASRPFGRTRDNEQFF
16 NA TRBJ1-3 TRBV15 many TGTGCCACCAGCAGAGATCTAGGGGACGGTGGAAACACCATATATTTT CATSRDLGDGGNTIYF
15 TRBD2 TRBJ2-2 TRBV2 many TGTGCCAGCAGTCGACTAGCGGGAGTGATCGGGGAGCTGTTTTTT CASSRLAGVIGELFF
14 NA TRBJ2-1 TRBV29-1 many TGCAGCGTTGTGGATTTTGAGGGCCGAAATGAGCAGTTCTTC CSVVDFEGRNEQFF
14 TRBD2 TRBJ2-1 TRBV7-9 many TGTGCCAGCAGCTTCCTAGCGGGATTAAATGAGCAGTTCTTC CASSFLAGLNEQFF
13 TRBD1 TRBJ2-3 TRBV7-2 once TGTGCCAGCAGCCAGTGGACAGGGGATACGCAGTATTTT CASSQWTGDTQYF
13 NA TRBJ2-5 TRBV15 many TGTGCCACCAGCAGAGTGACAGAAGAGACCCAGTACTTC CATSRVTEETQYF
17 TRBD1 TRBJ1-5 TRBV28 many TGTGCCAGCAGTCCCGGGACAGGGATAATTGTCAATCAGCCCCAGCATTTT CASSPGTGIIVNQPQHF
17 TRBD2 TRBJ2-7 TRBV28 many TGTGCCAGCAGTTTCCGACACGGACTAGCGGGAGTGTACGAGCAGTACTTC CASSFRHGLAGVYEQYF
12 NA TRBJ2-1 TRBV28 few TGTGCCAGCAGGCCTAGTGCCGATGAGCAGTTCTTC CASRPSADEQFF
15 NA TRBJ1-3 TRBV19 NA TGTGCCAGTAGGCCTGACAGCACGGGAGGAAACACCATATATTTT CASRPDSTGGNTIYF
18 TRBD1 TRBJ1-5 TRBV19 many TGTGCCAGTAGTAAAAGGGGACAGGGGGAGTACCGTCAACAGCCCCAGCATTTT CASSKRGQGEYRQQPQHF
13 NA TRBJ2-7 TRBV5-1 NA TGCGCCAGCAGCTTGGGGGTAGCGACCGAGCAGTACTTC CASSLGVATEQYF
16 NA TRBJ2-5 TRBV9 NA TGTGCCAGCAGCCCACAAATCCGAGGACATTCGGAGACCCAGTACTTC CASSPQIRGHSETQYF
15 NA TRBJ2-1 TRBV6-6 many TGTGCCAGCAGTTACTATACCCCCGCGACAGATGAGCAGTTCTTC CASSYYTPATDEQFF
17 TRBD1 TRBJ2-1 TRBV4-1 many TGCGCCAGCAGCCAGCAGGGCGGGACAGGGTTGTTGAATGAGCAGTTCTTC CASSQQGGTGLLNEQFF
17 TRBD1 TRBJ2-7 TRBV6-2/TRBV6-3 many TGTGCCAGCAGTTACCCGGGACAGGGGGTAATTTCCTACGAGCAGTACTTC CASSYPGQGVISYEQYF
15 NA TRBJ1-5 TRBV6-6 many TGTGCCAGCAGTTACGATTTTTCGGGCAATCAGCCCCAGCATTTT CASSYDFSGNQPQHF
13 NA TRBJ1-1 TRBV27 many TGTGCCAGCAGTCCCCTGACAGGCACTGAAGCTTTCTTT CASSPLTGTEAFF
15 NA TRBJ1-5 TRBV19 few TGTGCCAGTAGTATAGGGTCGGGGGGAATTCCGCCCCAGCATTTT CASSIGSGGIPPQHF
16 TRBD2 TRBJ2-5 TRBV11-1 NA TGTGCCAGCAGCACCGGGACTAGCGGGAATCAAGAGACCAAGTACTTC CASSTGTSGNQETKYF
11 NA TRBJ2-5 TRBV20-1 many TGCAGTGCTTTGAGTCGAGAGACCCAGTACTTC CSALSRETQYF
14 NA TRBJ1-2 TRBV3-1 many TGTGCCAGCAGCCAAGATTGGGACAACTTTGGCTACACCTTC CASSQDWDNFGYTF
14 TRBD2 TRBJ2-7 TRBV7-3 NA TGTGCCAGCAGCGTCCAGCGGGACTCCTACGAGCAGTACTTC CASSVQRDSYEQYF
16 TRBD2 TRBJ2-3 TRBV6-1 few TGTGCCAGCAGATCTCGGACTAGCGGGCTAACAGATACGCAGTATTTT CASRSRTSGLTDTQYF
12 NA TRBJ2-2 TRBV29-1 many TGCAGCGGGAGGGCGAACACCGGGGAGCTGTTTTTT CSGRANTGELFF
14 NA TRBJ1-2 TRBV12-3/TRBV12-4 many TGTGCCAGCAGCCCCCGGGTCGCCAACTATGGCTACACCTTC CASSPRVANYGYTF
12 NA TRBJ2-7 TRBV6-1 many TGTGCCAGCAGTTCGAACCCATACGAGCAGTACTTC CASSSNPYEQYF
12 NA TRBJ1-6 TRBV6-1 many TGTGCCAGCAGACGGGATAATTCACCCCTCCACTTT CASRRDNSPLHF
18 TRBD2 TRBJ2-5 TRBV4-1 NA TGCGCCAGCAGCCAAGGGGCCCCGTCTAGCGGAAGAGGGGTGACCAAGTACTTC CASSQGAPSSGRGVTKYF
14 TRBD2 TRBJ2-3 TRBV29-1 few TGCAGCGTTGAACCTAGCGGGAGCCCAGATACGCAGTATTTT CSVEPSGSPDTQYF
12 NA TRBJ1-1 TRBV29-1 NA TGCAGCGTTATCATATGGGACATTGAAGCTTTTTTT CSVIIWDIEAFF
16 TRBD2 TRBJ2-5 TRBV6-6 many TGTGCCAGCAGTTACCGGGGACTAGCGGAGGAAGAGACCCAGTACTTC CASSYRGLAEEETQYF
13 NA TRBJ1-5 TRBV4-3 many TGCGCCAGCAGCCAAGATAGGAGCACGCCCCAGCATTTT CASSQDRSTPQHF
15 TRBD2 TRBJ2-2 TRBV7-2 many TGTGCCAGCAGCTTAATTACGGGAGGCACCGGGGAGCTGTTTTTT CASSLITGGTGELFF
16 TRBD2 TRBJ2-7 TRBV7-2 NA TGTGCCAGCAGCTTAGTCCCTAGCGGGACCTCCTACGAGCAGTACTTC CASSLVPSGTSYEQYF
15 NA TRBJ2-5 TRBV18 many TGTGCCAGCTCACCTCAGGGGCCGCTGGGAGAGACCCAGTACTTC CASSPQGPLGETQYF
14 NA TRBJ2-7 TRBV18 many TGTGCCAGCTCACCCGGACAGACCACCTACGAGCAGTACTTC CASSPGQTTYEQYF
15 TRBD2 TRBJ2-1 TRBV7-2 many TGTGCCAGCAGCTCCAGCGGGACCTCCTACAATGAGCAGTTCTTC CASSSSGTSYNEQFF
15 NA TRBJ1-5 TRBV2 many TGTGCCAGCAGTGAGGGAGGGAGACTGGATCAGCCCCAGCATTTT CASSEGGRLDQPQHF
13 NA TRBJ2-2 TRBV29-1 few TGCAGCGCTAGCACACGGAACACCGGGGAGCTGTTTTTT CSASTRNTGELFF
12 NA TRBJ1-1 TRBV12-3/TRBV12-4 many TGTGCCAGCAGTCATCGACAAGATAAGGCTTTCTTT CASSHRQDKAFF
15 NA TRBJ1-4 TRBV7-9 many TGTGCCAGCAGCTTAGTGTCCGGGGGTAGGGAAAAACTGTTTTTT CASSLVSGGREKLFF